This T cell receptor (beta chain) was retrieved from a study of CD8+ T cells in alopecia areata. This CDR3 is 11 amino acids long. Germline V gives CDR1 GTSNPN, CDR2 SVGIG (reference sequence). Trimming removed 3 bases from V and 10 bases from J; junction bases left unmatched: 4. Study results and limitations: Tofacitinib delivered significant drops in scalp clonality and in expanded CD8+ clones among the top 100. Normal skin's resident alphabeta T cells are sequenced alongside lesional scalp T cells.

Concerning this clone itself: Its specificity is not known.

It was cDNA, reverse transcribed from extracted RNA, that served as the sequencing template. Data came from immunoSEQ multiplex PCR; TCRdb stores just in-frame clones and leaves some out. The table lists about 270,000 clones, 60% of them singletons. Indicated treatment: oral pan-JAK inhibitor, 5-10 mg twice daily. This sample comprised CD4+ T cells sorted from blood, obtained around week 54, from a patient treated with tofacitinib. This sequence joins TRBV30 and TRBJ1-1; 8 bases are shared with TRBD1. The TCR originated in a human donor with alopecia areata. Written as DNA, the CDR3 is TGTGCCTGGAGAGGACAGGGAAGAGCTTTCTTT. It encodes CAWRGQGRAFF.